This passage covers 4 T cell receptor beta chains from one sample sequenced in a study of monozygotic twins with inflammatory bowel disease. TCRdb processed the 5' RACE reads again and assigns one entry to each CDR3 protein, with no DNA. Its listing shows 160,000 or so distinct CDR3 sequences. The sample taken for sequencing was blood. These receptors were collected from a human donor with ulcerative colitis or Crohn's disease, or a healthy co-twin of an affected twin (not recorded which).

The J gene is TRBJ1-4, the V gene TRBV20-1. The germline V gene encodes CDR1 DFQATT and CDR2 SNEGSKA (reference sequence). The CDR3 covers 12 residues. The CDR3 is CSAPFFGEKLFF.

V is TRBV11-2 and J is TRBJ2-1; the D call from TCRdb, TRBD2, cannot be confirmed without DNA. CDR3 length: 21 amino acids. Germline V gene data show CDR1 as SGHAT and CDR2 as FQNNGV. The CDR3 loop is CASSGPTSGRPPHVPYNEQFF.

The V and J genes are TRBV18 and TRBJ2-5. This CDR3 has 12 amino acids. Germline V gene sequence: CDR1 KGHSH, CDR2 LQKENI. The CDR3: CASSVRGETQYF.

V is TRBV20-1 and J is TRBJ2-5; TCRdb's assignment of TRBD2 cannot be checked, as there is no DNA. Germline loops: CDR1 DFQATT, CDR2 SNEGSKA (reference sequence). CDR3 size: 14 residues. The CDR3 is CSASFSGGAETQYF.